Detailed here is one T cell receptor beta chain. No antigen is known for it. Profiling relied on immunoSEQ multiplex PCR, and the TCRdb table lists in-frame clones only, not all of them. The repertoire holds about 53,000 clones, with around three quarters as singletons. The data stem from a study of vaccination effects on CD4 cells after COVID-19. The V and J ends lost 5 bases and 1 base respectively, with 17 bases between them. Germline CDR1 reads GTSNPN; CDR2 reads SVGIG (reference sequence). This CDR3 has 15 amino acids. Investigators separated out CD4+ T cells once 10 days of culture had passed. The authors replaced half the medium with IL-2 medium on days 3 and 7.

This chain connects TRBV30 to TRBJ1-1; maybe TRBD1 (6 bases). The source material was CD4+ T cells from PBMCs cultured without peptide, sampled before COVID-19 vaccination. The sequence was obtained from a human donor who received a COVID-19 vaccine. This chain's CDR3 is CAWHIADRPNTEAFF. CDR3 coding DNA: TGTGCCTGGCACATCGCCGACAGGCCGAACACTGAAGCTTTCTTT.